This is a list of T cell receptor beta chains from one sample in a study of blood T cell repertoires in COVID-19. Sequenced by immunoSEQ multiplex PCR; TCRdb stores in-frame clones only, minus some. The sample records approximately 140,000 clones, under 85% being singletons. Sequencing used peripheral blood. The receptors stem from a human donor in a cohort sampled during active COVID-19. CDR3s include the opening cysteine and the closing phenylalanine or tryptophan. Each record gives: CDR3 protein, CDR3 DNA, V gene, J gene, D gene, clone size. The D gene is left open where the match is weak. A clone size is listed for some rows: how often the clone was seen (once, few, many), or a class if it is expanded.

CDR3: CASSSLAGSTGELFF; DNA: TGTGCCAGCAGCTCACTAGCGGGGTCCACCGGGGAGCTGTTTTTT; V: TRBV11-1; J: TRBJ2-2; D: TRBD2; size: .
CDR3: CASSLDRVNSPLHF; DNA: TGTGCCAGCTCACTCGACAGGGTTAATTCACCCCTCCACTTT; V: TRBV18; J: TRBJ1-6; D: TRBD1; size: few
CDR3: CASSDDNGWVQYF; DNA: TGTGCCAGCAGTGACGACAACGGCTGGGTTCAGTACTTC; V: TRBV2; J: TRBJ2-4; D: .; size: .
CDR3: CASSLEDRGGTDTQYF; DNA: TGTGCCAGCAGCTTGGAGGACAGGGGGGGAACAGATACGCAGTATTTT; V: TRBV5-4; J: TRBJ2-3; D: TRBD1; size: .
CDR3: CASSLVGGGSDTQYF; DNA: TGTGCCAGCAGCTTAGTTGGAGGGGGCTCGGATACGCAGTATTTT; V: TRBV7-2; J: TRBJ2-3; D: .; size: .
CDR3: CASSLELAGEQFF; DNA: TGTGCCAGCAGCTTAGAACTAGCAGGCGAGCAGTTCTTC; V: TRBV7-2; J: TRBJ2-1; D: .; size: once
CDR3: CASTIRDRGSGEQFF; DNA: TGTGCCAGCACCATCCGGGACAGGGGAAGTGGTGAGCAGTTCTTC; V: TRBV2; J: TRBJ2-1; D: TRBD1; size: .
CDR3: CATGRDSYGYTF; DNA: TGTGCCACCGGCCGGGACAGCTATGGCTACACCTTC; V: TRBV24-1; J: TRBJ1-2; D: TRBD1; size: .
CDR3: CASSPPVMDEQFF; DNA: TGCGCCAGCAGCCCCCCGGTGATGGATGAGCAGTTCTTC; V: TRBV5-1; J: TRBJ2-1; D: .; size: .
CDR3: CATSDSSGALSGEQFF; DNA: TGTGCCACCAGTGATTCTTCAGGGGCGCTTTCCGGTGAGCAGTTCTTC; V: TRBV24-1; J: TRBJ2-1; D: .; size: .
CDR3: CSVERLTGANYEQYF; DNA: TGCAGCGTTGAAAGGCTGACAGGGGCGAACTACGAGCAGTACTTC; V: TRBV29-1; J: TRBJ2-7; D: TRBD1; size: .
CDR3: CASRTGGETQYF; DNA: TGTGCCAGCAGGACAGGGGGGGAGACCCAGTACTTC; V: TRBV12-3/TRBV12-4; J: TRBJ2-5; D: TRBD1; size: .
CDR3: CASSLAGDVTQYF; DNA: TGCGCCAGCAGCTTGGCGGGAGATGTGACCCAGTACTTC; V: TRBV5-1; J: TRBJ2-5; D: .; size: .
CDR3: CASSVASLGVEPLHF; DNA: TGTGCCAGCAGCGTAGCTTCGTTAGGGGTTGAGCCCCTCCACTTT; V: TRBV9; J: TRBJ1-6; D: .; size: once
CDR3: CSVGGGLYNEQFF; DNA: TGCAGCGTCGGCGGGGGACTTTACAATGAGCAGTTCTTC; V: TRBV29-1; J: TRBJ2-1; D: TRBD2; size: .
CDR3: CASKMTGANTEAFF; DNA: TGTGCCAGCAAAATGACAGGCGCGAACACTGAAGCTTTCTTT; V: TRBV28; J: TRBJ1-1; D: .; size: .
CDR3: CASSLAPLGLAGFNEQFF; DNA: TGTGCCAGCAGCTTAGCCCCTCTAGGACTAGCGGGGTTCAATGAGCAGTTCTTC; V: TRBV7-9; J: TRBJ2-1; D: TRBD2; size: few
CDR3: CASSLPDNTDTQYF; DNA: TGCGCCAGCAGCTTGCCGGACAACACAGATACGCAGTATTTT; V: TRBV5-1; J: TRBJ2-3; D: .; size: .
CDR3: CASSHQAVRNTEAFF; DNA: TGCGCCAGCAGCCATCAAGCGGTCAGAAACACTGAAGCTTTCTTT; V: TRBV4-3; J: TRBJ1-1; D: .; size: .
CDR3: CASSPRGQGAGQPQHF; DNA: TGTGCCAGTAGTCCCAGGGGGCAGGGAGCGGGTCAGCCCCAGCATTTT; V: TRBV19; J: TRBJ1-5; D: TRBD1; size: .
CDR3: CASSIATGTNYGYTF; DNA: TGTGCCAGTAGTATAGCGACAGGGACGAACTATGGCTACACCTTC; V: TRBV19; J: TRBJ1-2; D: TRBD1; size: .
CDR3: CATSRASGTGVGNQPQHF; DNA: TGTGCCACCAGCAGAGCCTCCGGGACAGGGGTGGGCAATCAGCCCCAGCATTTT; V: TRBV15; J: TRBJ1-5; D: TRBD1; size: .
CDR3: CASSFGGVLANEKLFF; DNA: TGTGCCAGCAGCTTTGGGGGCGTCTTAGCTAATGAAAAACTGTTTTTT; V: TRBV7-8; J: TRBJ1-4; D: .; size: .
CDR3: CSAETGEEAFF; DNA: TGCAGTGCCGAAACAGGGGAGGAAGCTTTCTTT; V: TRBV20-1; J: TRBJ1-1; D: TRBD1; size: .
CDR3: CASSVDRGGDGYTF; DNA: TGTGCCAGCAGCGTAGATAGGGGAGGTGATGGCTACACCTTC; V: TRBV9; J: TRBJ1-2; D: .; size: .
CDR3: CASRPAGGRDTQYF; DNA: TGCGCCAGCAGGCCGGCCGGGGGGCGCGATACGCAGTATTTT; V: TRBV5-1; J: TRBJ2-3; D: .; size: many
CDR3: CASSPLGLAGTDTQYF; DNA: TGTGCCAGCAGCCCCCTGGGGCTAGCGGGGACAGATACGCAGTATTTT; V: TRBV5-4; J: TRBJ2-3; D: TRBD2; size: .
CDR3: CASRHDRVPYEQYF; DNA: TGTGCCAGCAGACACGACAGGGTACCCTACGAGCAGTACTTC; V: TRBV25-1; J: TRBJ2-7; D: TRBD1; size: .
CDR3: CASSETGTDTQYF; DNA: TGCGCCAGCAGCGAGACAGGCACAGATACGCAGTATTTT; V: TRBV5-1; J: TRBJ2-3; D: .; size: .
CDR3: CASSDGGGYEQYF; DNA: TGTGCCAGCAGTGATGGCGGAGGATACGAGCAGTACTTC; V: TRBV25-1; J: TRBJ2-7; D: .; size: .
CDR3: CASGRAGTSDTQYF; DNA: TGTGCCAGCGGGCGGGCGGGGACGTCAGATACGCAGTATTTT; V: TRBV11-2; J: TRBJ2-3; D: .; size: .
CDR3: CASSGVGSVIGAFF; DNA: TGTGCCAGTAGTGGGGTCGGGAGCGTTATTGGGGCTTTCTTT; V: TRBV19; J: TRBJ1-1; D: .; size: .
CDR3: CASRLLAGAYNEQFF; DNA: TGTGCCAGCAGGCTACTAGCGGGGGCCTACAATGAGCAGTTCTTC; V: TRBV2; J: TRBJ2-1; D: TRBD2; size: .
CDR3: CASSQGQYTGELFF; DNA: TGTGCCAGTAGCCAGGGACAGTACACCGGGGAGCTGTTTTTT; V: TRBV19; J: TRBJ2-2; D: TRBD1; size: .
CDR3: CASSYSGVQETQYF; DNA: TGTGCCAGCAGTTATTCAGGGGTGCAAGAGACCCAGTACTTC; V: TRBV6-5; J: TRBJ2-5; D: .; size: .
CDR3: CASSGQVNEQFF; DNA: TGTGCCAGCAGTGGACAGGTCAATGAGCAGTTCTTC; V: TRBV28; J: TRBJ2-1; D: TRBD1; size: .
CDR3: CASSIPSGNEQFF; DNA: TGTGCCAGTAGTATTCCGAGCGGGAATGAGCAGTTCTTC; V: TRBV19; J: TRBJ2-1; D: .; size: .
CDR3: CASSQDNRRNTGELFF; DNA: TGTGCCAGCAGCCAAGATAACAGGAGGAACACCGGGGAGCTGTTTTTT; V: TRBV3-1/TRBV3-2; J: TRBJ2-2; D: .; size: .
CDR3: CASSAPAGGGELFF; DNA: TGTGCCAGCAGCGCCCCCGCCGGGGGCGGGGAGCTGTTTTTT; V: TRBV9; J: TRBJ2-2; D: .; size: .
CDR3: CASSLAWRGNEQFF; DNA: TGTGCCAGCAGCTTAGCTTGGCGGGGCAATGAGCAGTTCTTC; V: TRBV7-2; J: TRBJ2-1; D: .; size: .
CDR3: CASSVDPPGRGGTEAFF; DNA: TGTGCCAGCAGCGTAGACCCCCCCGGGAGAGGAGGGACTGAAGCTTTCTTT; V: TRBV9; J: TRBJ1-1; D: .; size: .
CDR3: CASSYGEGHQPQHF; DNA: TGTGCCAGCAGTTACGGGGAGGGGCATCAGCCCCAGCATTTT; V: TRBV6-5; J: TRBJ1-5; D: .; size: .
CDR3: CASKLRGGETQYF; DNA: TGTGCCAGCAAATTACGAGGTGGAGAGACCCAGTACTTC; V: TRBV27; J: TRBJ2-5; D: .; size: .
CDR3: CASSLFRNEKLFF; DNA: TGTGCCAGCAGTCTTTTCCGTAATGAAAAACTGTTTTTT; V: TRBV12-3/TRBV12-4; J: TRBJ1-4; D: .; size: .
CDR3: CASSPRTGKSYNEQFF; DNA: TGTGCCAGTAGTCCGAGGACAGGGAAATCCTACAATGAGCAGTTCTTC; V: TRBV19; J: TRBJ2-1; D: TRBD1; size: .
CDR3: CASSRDRGNQPQHF; DNA: TGTGCCAGCAGTAGGGACAGGGGCAATCAGCCCCAGCATTTT; V: TRBV6-2/TRBV6-3; J: TRBJ1-5; D: TRBD1; size: once
CDR3: CASSLTRMGETQYF; DNA: TGTGCCAGCAGCTTAACTAGAATGGGAGAGACCCAGTACTTC; V: TRBV7-2; J: TRBJ2-5; D: .; size: .
CDR3: CASSPEGGETQYF; DNA: TGCGCCAGCAGCCCGGAGGGGGGGGAGACCCAGTACTTC; V: TRBV5-1; J: TRBJ2-5; D: .; size: .
CDR3: CASSGGTGQQPQHF; DNA: TGTGCCAGCAGTGGCGGGACAGGACAACAGCCCCAGCATTTT; V: TRBV2; J: TRBJ1-5; D: TRBD1; size: .
CDR3: CASSLGQGSYGYTF; DNA: TGTGCCAGCAGCTTGGGTCAGGGTAGCTATGGCTACACCTTC; V: TRBV5-4; J: TRBJ1-2; D: .; size: .
CDR3: CASSLRPLGEGNQPQHF; DNA: TGTGCCAGCAGCTTGAGACCCTTGGGGGAGGGCAATCAGCCCCAGCATTTT; V: TRBV5-6; J: TRBJ1-5; D: .; size: few
CDR3: CASSQGQWNTEAFF; DNA: TGTGCCAGCAGCCAAGGACAGTGGAACACTGAAGCTTTCTTT; V: TRBV3-1/TRBV3-2; J: TRBJ1-1; D: .; size: .
CDR3: CATERTGNYGYTF; DNA: TGTGCCACCGAAAGAACAGGGAACTATGGCTACACCTTC; V: TRBV6-1; J: TRBJ1-2; D: .; size: .
CDR3: CASSRPSGGTDTQYF; DNA: TGCGCCAGCAGCAGACCTAGCGGGGGTACAGATACGCAGTATTTT; V: TRBV5-1; J: TRBJ2-3; D: TRBD2; size: once
CDR3: CASSIATSTGELFF; DNA: TGTGCCAGTAGTATAGCCACCTCGACTGGGGAGCTGTTTTTT; V: TRBV19; J: TRBJ2-2; D: .; size: .